These 5 T cell receptor beta chains were all obtained from the same sample, sequenced in a study of response to subunit inactivated influenza vaccine listed by TCRdb under 2018. Library method: RT-PCR. Reads for this sample came from an Illumina HiSeq 2500. TCRdb trimmed the raw reads at Q25, called clones with MiXCR and kept productive beta chains. Identical CDR3 proteins give one entry, which carries the most common genes and DNA. The sample yields under 950,000 distinct CDR3 sequences; approximately 22% were counted once. The top ten clones comprise about 9.4% of the sample. Sequenced material: PBMCs from blood, taken 5 days after vaccination. The receptors derive from a man between 45 and 60 years old who received an inactivated influenza vaccine. Donor details come from another sample of the same person, matched by shared clones.

The chain couples TRBV9 to TRBJ2-5; TRBD2 agrees at 8 bases. The germline V gene has CDR1 SGDLS and CDR2 YYNGEE. V dropped 7 bases and J dropped 0; count of bases not matched to a gene: 5. The CDR3 extends over 14 amino acids. The CDR3 coding sequence is TGTGCCAGCCAGACGGGGGGGAACCAAGAGACCCAGTACTTC. As protein: CASQTGGNQETQYF.

The CDR3 reads CASSASGRGGETQYF. In DNA form, the CDR3 reads TGTGCCAGCAGCGCTAGCGGGAGAGGAGGAGAGACCCAGTACTTC. The rearrangement joins TRBV6-2 or TRBV6-3 to TRBJ2-5; 10 bases align to TRBD2. The length of the CDR3 is 15 residues. The V and J ends lost 6 bases and 4 bases, in that order; junction bases with no gene match: 8. CDR1 MNHEY and CDR2 SVGEGT come from the germline V gene.

This clonotype was recorded a few times. V and J are TRBV10-3 and TRBJ2-1; TRBD2 might be the D (6 bases). The germline V and J ends were trimmed by 10 bases and 5 bases, with 15 bases remaining between them. CDR1 and CDR2 (germline): ENHRY, SYGVKD. The CDR3 length is 13 residues. In nucleotides, the CDR3 is TGTGCCACCCGGTTCCGGGAGAACAATGAGCAGTTCTTC. Its protein is CATRFRENNEQFF.

This clonotype turned up a few times. The V gene is TRBV7-2, the J gene TRBJ2-7; TRBD2 matches 8 bases. The CDR3 sequence is 14 residues long. V was pared by 10 bases and J by 0 bases, with 8 bases of the junction left unmatched. Per germline, CDR1 SGHTA and CDR2 FQGNSA. DNA of the CDR3: TGTGCCACCCAGACGGCGGGGGGCTCCTACGAGCAGTACTTC. Translated: CATQTAGGSYEQYF.

This clonotype was picked up one time. V gene TRBV7-9 combines with J gene TRBJ1-2; possible D gene TRBD1, 5 bases. The germline CDR1 and CDR2 sequences are SEHNR and FQNEAQ (reference sequence). The V end lost 4 bases, the J end lost 11 bases, and 8 bases lay between the germline ends. The CDR3 runs 10 residues. The CDR3 loop is CASSSGLYTF. The CDR3 region has the DNA TGTGCCAGCAGCTCAGGGCTGTACACCTTC.